The TCR beta chain under discussion was sequenced for a study of cytomegalovirus exposure and HLA in healthy donors (dated by TCRdb to 2016 to 2017). At the level of the whole study: According to an earlier analysis of 550 to 750 of the donors, some 170 million T cells yielded 117 million unique TCR beta sequences and about 280 Gb of sequence data. Approximately 300 gigabases of sequencing data and 75 million to 85 million unique TCR sequences made up an early release that covered roughly 670 HLA-typed donors. Among the roughly 400 genotyped donors, about 83% belonged to the genetic ancestry cluster associated with self-reported Caucasian donors. The aim of the study was to test whether cataloging public T cell receptors could identify signatures of past pathogen exposure. The study profiled the T cell repertoires of 550 to 700 subjects by immunosequencing and related them to cytomegalovirus serostatus. Along with the roughly 670-subject first cohort, a separate validation cohort of some 130 different subjects was used. The study combined high-throughput TCR immunosequencing, statistical association of individual TCRs with disease status, and machine learning to predict cytomegalovirus infection status. A later analysis re-examined previously published TCR beta repertoires from about 700 donors and added high-resolution HLA genotyping to investigate patterns of TCR occurrence. Rather than using new phenotypic data, the later analysis identified candidate immune exposures from TCR beta sequences and from how often those sequences occurred across donors. To decide whether each TCR beta V gene segment behaved as functional or pseudogenic, an earlier analysis of some 570 of the donors relied on high-throughput TCR beta sequencing. Donor age, sex, ethnicity and CMV serostatus were compiled together with the repertoire data. Genome-wide SNP genotypes for about 60% of the 666 donors were used in a later genetic analysis, which treated that subset as a discovery cohort. Every repertoire in the discovery cohort had been generated on one and the same sequencing platform. HLA typing included class I and class II loci at four-digit resolution. Typing coverage differed by locus: A, B, C, DRB1 and DQB1 were typed in roughly 620-640 donors, DQA1 in around 500, DPA1 in 600 to 610, and DPB1 in just under 490. Five DR-DQ haplotypes were treated as single units for association and clustering because of strong linkage in the cohort. Among 300 to 500 genotyped donors of the cohort, an average of about 220,000 unique TCR beta nucleotide sequences was sequenced per donor, of which roughly 17% were non-productive. What the study reported, not specific to this receptor: The sequencing pipeline was judged likely to have produced a cluster of highly shared sequence variants as a technical artifact. According to a later genetic analysis, donors in an Asian-associated ancestry cluster had fewer N-insertions in productive TCRs than the approximately 700-donor mean. At a false discovery rate of 0.05, a later analysis linked 15,000 to 20,000 TCR beta sequences to specific HLA alleles. This cohort had only TCR beta chains sequenced, and the lack of alpha or paired-chain data limited which features could be detected. In an earlier analysis of 450 to 750 of the donors, most TCR beta V segments appeared in productive rearrangements about 90% or about 30% of the time, broadly matching IMGT annotations. In a later analysis, most CMV-associated TCR beta chains were found to appear HLA-restricted, with HLA associations seemingly driven largely by CMV exposure. In a later genetic analysis, a missense DCLRE1C variant was associated with V-gene and J-gene trimming of TCR beta chains, and the association was replicated in an independent cohort. While some public TCRs were present in many individuals, most TCR sequences turned up only very rarely across donors. The study listed 150 to 200 TCR beta chains as associated with cytomegalovirus. The authors suggested that the approach could potentially be extended to other disease states and immunological phenotypes. Correlated functional status among segregating V segments might be attributable to linkage disequilibrium, but an unknown experimental factor could not be ruled out. Compared with equally common non-associated chains, HLA-associated TCR beta chains in a later analysis were more clonally expanded and had lower generation probabilities. Three of the identified cytomegalovirus-associated TCR beta chains were confirmed in vitro to be specific for cytomegalovirus antigens. A later analysis found that TCR association rates varied across HLA loci, with DRB1 alleles showing the most associated TCRs and HLA-C alleles the fewest. Over 15 rarely observed V segments, including chromosome 9 orphons, were excluded from the earlier analysis of 550 to 700 of the donors because counts were too low. Because HLA typing was unavailable for some donors at each locus, only the typed subset was used in association tests. The presence/absence analyses assumed that sequencing depth was roughly uniform across donors, and that assumption may not be true. Several of the top co-occurrence clusters appeared to be linked to parvovirus B19, influenza, CMV and Epstein-Barr virus, according to a later analysis. The only immune exposure information available for the cohort was CMV serostatus. Assigning TCR associations to individual alleles was difficult when HLA alleles, especially DR and DQ, strongly co-occurred. A further reported finding was that TCR beta sequences accurately predicted the HLA-A and HLA-B alleles for most subjects in the first cohort. Cytomegalovirus status was reported to be diagnosed by the classifier with high specificity and sensitivity in both the original and validation cohorts.

Library creation used the immunoSEQ multiplex PCR assay. The multiplex PCR relied on a mix of 60 forward primers for TCR Vbeta segments and 13 reverse primers for TCR Jbeta segments. A multiplex PCR assay on genomic DNA amplified the CDR3 region of rearranged TCR beta genes. On the Illumina HiSeq System, the amplified TCR beta libraries were sequenced as 87-base-pair reads. The original methods were these. Across the 700 or so repertoires, a later analysis counted 60 million to 90 million unique TCR beta chains, 8.5 million to 12 million of which were shared by at least two donors. A nearest-neighbor algorithm error-corrected the raw reads and collapsed the reads into unique sequences, merging closely related sequences to remove PCR and sequencing errors. V, D and J gene segments were assigned by aligning CDR3 sequences to IMGT reference sequences. For a sequence to be retained, a match of at least six nucleotides was required to both a V gene segment and a J gene segment. Rearrangements were called productive when the CDR3 lacked stop codons and stayed in frame with V and J; all others were non-productive. Following IMGT convention, CDR3 was defined as the stretch from the second conserved V-encoded cysteine to the conserved J-encoded phenylalanine. In an earlier analysis of some 550 of the donors, sequences lacking an unambiguous match to a single V gene segment were excluded. In an earlier analysis of roughly 500 of the donors, V segments were called functional above 56.7% productive rearrangements and were called segregating when the between-donor standard deviation exceeded 5%. A statistical classification framework was built for diagnosing cytomegalovirus status from the catalog of TCR beta chain sequences. In a later analysis, TCR nucleotide sequences were compared against IMGT/GENE-DB human TR gene sequences so that V and J genes could be assigned. A later analysis assigned CDR3 sequences and most-parsimonious VDJ recombination scenarios with the TCRdist pipeline. A later analysis defined each TCR beta chain by its CDR3 amino acid sequence plus V-gene family, and excluded reads lacking a unique V-gene family. As a way to deal with suspected cross-contamination and a sequencing artifact, a later analysis dropped over 550 nucleotide sequences that were highly shared and had low generation probability. In a later analysis, a clonal expansion index for each public chain was calculated from normalized within-repertoire ranks of inferred template counts. In a later analysis, generation probabilities were computed with a VDJ recombination model fitted to out-of-frame rearrangements, and the resulting probabilities were checked against IGoR. In a later analysis, hypergeometric tests were used to score TCR-TCR, TCR-HLA and TCR-CMV co-occurrence, with a repertoire-size bias correction applied to TCR pairs. To estimate false discovery rates, a later analysis permuted the HLA or CMV assignments 20 times. A later analysis grouped co-occurring TCRs with DBSCAN, adding TCRdist sequence similarity when clustering within HLA-allele-positive subsets. For co-occurrence clustering, repertoires with fewer than 30,000 or more than 120,000 public chains were excluded, along with a handful of repertoires with anomalous nucleotide sharing. The clones in this table, taken by TCRdb from immuneACCESS, are in-frame only. Not every clone is retained; where verified, under half of the shortfall comes from an unresolved V gene, and the cause of the rest is unknown. The D gene and trimming were derived from the DNA, and the V and J assignments and clone size from that table. Present in this sample are some 120,000 clones, 79% of which were seen just once. The leading ten clones occupy 1.5% to 2.5% of the sample.

To note about this clone: Its antigen remains undetermined. The input lacks base qualities; no much larger clone sits a single base away.

In total, 600 or so healthy bone marrow donors made up the cohort. At the time of sampling, all cohort members were nominally healthy, though unrecorded immune exposures were likely present. The donor was CMV seronegative and was included in the group of about 400 seronegative cohort members. Each donor provided a peripheral blood sample, and peripheral blood mononuclear cells were used for TCR beta sequencing. The Qiagen DNeasy Blood Extraction Kit was used to extract genomic DNA from the blood cell samples. The TCR originated in a man aged 18 to 30 in good health and CMV-seronegative. The sample comprised PBMCs.

The CDR3 region: CASSLASQEDYNSPLHF. The DNA reads as follows: TGTGCCAGCAGCTTAGCTTCACAGGAAGACTATAATTCACCCCTCCACTTT. The rearrangement joined TRBV7-9 to TRBJ1-6; matching of 5 bases hints at TRBD1 as the D gene. Including cysteine and phenylalanine, the CDR3 has 17 amino acids. Kept here is only the CDR3 DNA, which spans 51 bases and is read in frame from base 1. CDR1 and CDR2 are read off the germline V gene (reference sequence) as SEHNR and FQNEAQ. The germline ends are 12 bases apart after V is trimmed by 0 bases and J by 3 bases.